Presented here are 10 T cell receptor beta chains from one specimen sequenced in a study of shared clonotypes between healthy human individuals. Sequencing was performed with immunoSEQ multiplex PCR; in TCRdb, only in-frame clones are kept and a portion is missing. The profile shows hundreds of thousands of clones, less than 98% of them singletons. Sequencing used naive CD4+ T cells sorted from blood. The subset is: CD45RA+ positively selected. The receptor set was obtained from a woman aged 25 to 39 in good health.

This chain uses TRBV5-8 with TRBJ2-1, with D possibly matching TRBD2 (8 bases). Germline assignment: CDR1 SGHTS and CDR2 YDEGEE. V dropped 4 bases and J dropped 0 bases, with 26 bases sitting between them. The CDR3 extends over 20 amino acids. CDR3 sequence: CASSLTGTTSARGSYNEQFF. The CDR3 DNA is TGTGCCAGCAGCCTGACAGGGACGACTAGCGCAAGAGGCTCCTACAATGAGCAGTTCTTC. The whole variable domain, remainder taken from reference TRBV5-8 and TRBJ2-1, is EAGVTQSPTHLIKTRGQQATLRCSPISGHTSVYWYQQALGLGLQFLLWYDEGEERNRGNFPPRFSGRQFPNYSSELNVNALELEDSALYLCASSLTGTTSARGSYNEQFFGPGTRLTVL.

The chain uses TRBV28 and TRBJ1-6; unclear D gene. The CDR3 runs to 16 residues. Germline V gene lookup returns CDR1 MDHEN and CDR2 SYDVKM. V lost 4 bases, J lost 4 bases, and 14 bases lay in between. The CDR3 nucleotides are TGTGCCAGCAGTTCCAGACGGTGGTTATATAATTCACCCCTCCACTTT. Its protein product is CASSSRRWLYNSPLHF. Full variable domain (remainder filled in from reference TRBV28 and TRBJ1-6): DVKVTQSSRYLVKRTGEKVFLECVQDMDHENMFWYRQDPGLGLRLIYFSYDVKMKEKGDIPEGYSVSREKKERFSLILESASTNQTSMYLCASSSRRWLYNSPLHFGNGTRLTVT.

Turning to this clone: Distinct nucleotide sequences in the sample also encode this CDR3. This chain uses TRBV6-5 with TRBJ1-1; TRBD1 is a possible D gene (6 bases). The CDR3 covers 13 residues. The germline CDR1 and CDR2 sequences are MNHEY and SVGAGI. Between the trimmed V and J ends, which lost 2 bases and 4 bases, there was a span of 8 bases. The CDR3 sequence: CASSYAGATEAFF. The CDR3 DNA reads TGTGCCAGCAGTTACGCAGGGGCCACTGAAGCTTTCTTT.

This rearrangement joins TRBV5-4 to TRBJ1-1; a possible D gene is TRBD1 (6 bases). This CDR3 region has 15 residues. The ends were cut back, 4 bases at V and 0 bases at J, with 13 bases in the middle. Germline V gene sequence: CDR1 SGHNT, CDR2 YYREEE (reference sequence). In nucleotides, the CDR3 is TGTGCCAGCAGCCACCAACAGGGATTGAACACTGAAGCTTTCTTT. This sequence encodes CASSHQQGLNTEAFF.

The V call is TRBV7-1, the J call TRBJ1-1; TRBD1 aligns across 7 bases. TRBV7-1 is marked as an open reading frame, function uncertain. V was clipped by 3 bases and J by 0 bases; unmatched bases: 4. The CDR3 totals 15 residues. In DNA, the CDR3 is TGTGCCAGCAGCTCTGCAGGGGGTGTGAACACTGAAGCTTTCTTT. It yields the protein CASSSAGGVNTEAFF.

This sequence joins TRBV4-3 and TRBJ2-7, with 7 bases lining up with TRBD1. V shed 2 bases, J shed 7 bases, and the junction held 14 bases outside the gene matches. CDR1 LGHNA and CDR2 YSLEER come from the germline V gene. This CDR3 spans 16 amino acids. CDR3 nucleotide sequence: TGCGCCAGCAGCCAACCGGAGAGGGGACAGAGAAGGGAGCAGTACTTC. Protein sequence: CASSQPERGQRREQYF.

The V gene is TRBV27, the J gene TRBJ2-3, with D possibly TRBD1 on 5 matching bases. The germline CDR1 and CDR2 sequences are MNHEY and SMNVEV (reference sequence). The CDR3 length is 17 residues. The V gene lost 3 bases and the J gene lost 3 bases, with 19 bases spanning the gap. The CDR3 DNA is TGTGCCAGCAGTTTCCCAAGCAGGGTGGAGCAAACAGATACGCAGTATTTT. It encodes CASSFPSRVEQTDTQYF.

V is TRBV7-9 and J is TRBJ1-4, with a possible D match to TRBD1 (5 bases). The CDR3 extends over 14 amino acids. The V end was cut by 4 bases, the J end by 8 bases, with 14 bases between. The germline CDR1 and CDR2 sequences are SEHNR and FQNEAQ (reference sequence). The CDR3 bases are TGTGCCAGCAGCTCCACGGGACGGGGAGAAAAACTGTTTTTT. Translation: CASSSTGRGEKLFF. Combining the CDR3 with reference TRBV7-9 and TRBJ1-4 gives the whole variable domain DTGVSQNPRHKITKRGQNVTFRCDPISEHNRLYWYRQTLGQGPEFLTYFQNEAQLEKSRLLSDRFSAERPKGSFSTLEIQRTEQGDSAMYLCASSSTGRGEKLFFGSGTQLSVL.

The chain has TRBV10-1 and TRBJ2-3; D remains unclear. V shed 7 bases and J shed 4 bases, with 6 bases lying between them. The CDR3 is 11 residues long. CDR1 is WNHNN and CDR2 is SYGVQD in the germline V gene (reference sequence). The CDR3 nucleotides read TGCGCCAGCAAAGTCCCAGATACGCAGTATTTT. Protein sequence: CASKVPDTQYF.

The V gene is TRBV6-5, the J gene TRBJ1-4; TRBD1 matches at 10 bases. V lost 6 bases to trimming and J lost 8 bases; unmatched junction nucleotides: 9. Per the germline V gene, CDR1 is MNHEY and CDR2 is SVGAGI. The CDR3 spans 15 residues. Written as DNA, the CDR3 is TGTGCCAGCAGGGATCACGGGACAGGGGAAGAAAAACTGTTTTTT. Translated, it gives CASRDHGTGEEKLFF.